This TCR beta chain was recorded in a study of identical twins. Overall study findings and caveats: For zero-insertion analyses, partial confounding could come from invariant MAIT and iNKT cells. Models predicted too little out-of-frame TCR alpha sharing in monozygotic twins. There was an excess of low generation probability in the out-of-frame alpha sequences that twins shared.

This CDR3 has 14 residues. With 1 base removed from V and 2 bases from J, the gap between germline ends came to 8 bases. This clonotype has just a few counts. Its antigen remains unknown. TCRdb independently ran MiXCR on the 5' RACE reads; one entry per CDR3 protein. In the table there are around 1.7 million distinct CDR3 sequences, around 29% of which are singletons. The sequence was obtained from a newborn girl in good health. The V call is TRBV12-3 or TRBV12-4, the J call TRBJ1-2; D gene ambiguous. What was sequenced was cord blood. The CDR3 spells CASSLGGKNYGYTF. The CDR3 nucleotides are TGTGCCAGCAGTTTAGGCGGGAAAAACTATGGCTACACCTTC.